Shown below are 20 T cell receptor beta chains from a single sample sequenced in a study of blood T cell repertoires in COVID-19 (dated by TCRdb to 2018 to 2021). The library came from the immunoSEQ multiplex PCR assay. This immuneACCESS table, as held by TCRdb, lists in-frame sequences with V and J called but not all clones. Of the missing ones, under half trace to an unresolved V gene in checked studies; the others have no known cause. Present in this sample are approximately 300,000 clones, over 75% of which were seen just once. The ten biggest clones cover more than 9% of the sample. Material: PBMCs or T cells enriched from blood (not recorded which). These receptors all come from a woman aged 18 to 35 who had recovered from COVID-19.

This sequence joins TRBV9 and TRBJ2-1, with D maybe TRBD2 (6 bases). The CDR3 is made up of 17 amino acids. V lost 2 bases and J lost 0, with 15 bases in between. Germline-derived CDR1 and CDR2 are SGDLS and YYNGEE. CDR3 sequence reads: CASSVLAATSSYNEQFF. CDR3 nucleotides: TGTGCCAGCAGCGTCTTAGCGGCCACGAGCTCCTACAATGAGCAGTTCTTC.

The chain recombines TRBV11-2 with TRBJ2-1; 7 nucleotides align to TRBD2. From germline, CDR1 is SGHAT and CDR2 FQNNGV. This CDR3 has 15 residues. With 1 base clipped from V and 3 bases from J, the junction kept 3 bases outside the gene matches. CDR3 loop: CASSLAGGGYNEQFF. CDR3 DNA sequence: TGTGCCAGCAGCTTAGCGGGAGGCGGCTACAATGAGCAGTTCTTC.

Written as DNA, the CDR3 is TGTGCCAGCAGTTCGCATAGCGGGAGGGCTGAGAATACGCAGTATTTT. Its translation: CASSSHSGRAENTQYF. The chain carries TRBV28 and TRBJ2-3, with 11 bases that match TRBD2. With 4 bases clipped from V and 7 bases from J, the junction kept 10 bases outside the gene matches. This CDR3 is 16 amino acids long. Germline CDR1 is MDHEN and CDR2 is SYDVKM.

V is TRBV2 and J is TRBJ2-1, with D perhaps TRBD1 (6 bases). The V end lost 5 bases, the J end lost 3 bases, and 17 bases lay between the germline ends. This CDR3 is 16 amino acids long. Germline CDR1 and CDR2: SNHLY and FYNNEI. This CDR3 is CASSTSRDTLYNEQFF. CDR3 DNA: TGTGCCAGCAGTACCTCCCGGGACACACTCTACAATGAGCAGTTCTTC.

The gene calls are TRBV30 and TRBJ1-4, with D possibly TRBD1 on 5 matching bases. V lost 3 bases to trimming and J lost 7 bases, with 18 bases between them. This CDR3 region has 15 residues. Germline assignment: CDR1 GTSNPN and CDR2 SVGIG (reference sequence). Here the CDR3 reads CAWRAPGGEGEKLFF. CDR3 DNA: TGTGCCTGGAGAGCCCCGGGGGGTGAAGGTGAAAAACTGTTTTTT.

This rearrangement joins TRBV12-3 or TRBV12-4 to TRBJ2-1, with D unresolved. V lost 7 bases and J 0 bases, leaving 7 bases between the germline ends. The CDR3 runs to 13 residues. The CDR3 is CASKPSSYNEQFF. The CDR3 nucleotides read TGTGCCAGCAAGCCGAGCTCCTACAATGAGCAGTTCTTC.

The CDR3 nucleotides read TGTGCCAGCACCTTGCTGTCTAGCGGGGGAGTATTAGATACGCAGTATTTT. The encoded protein is CASTLLSSGGVLDTQYF. The gene calls are TRBV27 and TRBJ2-3; TRBD2 matches 10 bases. Germline-derived CDR1 and CDR2 are MNHEY and SMNVEV (reference sequence). CDR3 length equals 17 residues. V lost 7 bases, J lost 5 bases, and 15 bases stayed unmatched.

This clone was picked up one time. V usage is TRBV18 and J usage is TRBJ2-1, with D possibly matching TRBD2 (5 bases). V lost 3 bases and J lost 4, with 10 bases in between. In germline, CDR1 is KGHSH, CDR2 LQKENI. This CDR3 has 14 amino acids. The CDR3 coding sequence is TGTGCCAGCTCACCGGGAGTTTCTTACAATGAGCAGTTCTTC. Protein product: CASSPGVSYNEQFF. The whole variable domain, remainder taken from reference TRBV18 and TRBJ2-1, is NAGVMQNPRHLVRRRGQEARLRCSPMKGHSHVYWYRQLPEEGLKFMVYLQKENIIDESGMPKERFSAEFPKEGPSILRIQQVVRGDSAAYFCASSPGVSYNEQFFGPGTRLTVL.

The gene calls are TRBV2 and TRBJ1-4; 8 bases are a match to TRBD1. CDR1 is SNHLY and CDR2 is FYNNEI in the germline V gene. V lost 5 bases and J lost 3; bases outside the gene matches: 11. This CDR3 spans 17 amino acids. The CDR3 sequence is CASSLRQGSLSNEKLFF. For the CDR3, the DNA is TGTGCCAGCAGTCTGCGACAGGGGTCCTTATCTAATGAAAAACTGTTTTTT.

V is TRBV28 and J is TRBJ1-2, with 10 nucleotides matching TRBD1. After removal of 7 bases from V and 10 bases from J, the junction contained 6 bases not matched to a gene. There are 12 residues in the CDR3. The germline gives CDR1 MDHEN, CDR2 SYDVKM. Here the CDR3 DNA reads TGTGCCAGCACTTGGACAGGGGGTAACTACACCTTC. Amino acid sequence: CASTWTGGNYTF.

V gene TRBV5-6 combines with J gene TRBJ2-1, with TRBD2 matching over 15 bases. The V gene's germline CDR1 is SGHDT and CDR2 YYEEEE. This CDR3 region has 15 residues. V gave up 4 bases and J gave up 9 bases; unmatched junction bases: 5. This chain's CDR3 is CASSPGLAGGSEQFF. The DNA for the CDR3 is TGTGCCAGCAGCCCCGGACTAGCGGGAGGGTCTGAGCAGTTCTTC.

V and J are TRBV19 and TRBJ2-1; weak D call: TRBD2 (5 bases). The CDR3 loop spans 13 amino acids. Looked up from germline, CDR1 is LNHDA and CDR2 is SQIVND (reference sequence). V was clipped by 6 bases and J by 5 bases, with 11 bases between them. DNA of the CDR3: TGTGCCAGTAGGTTCGGGGTTAACAATGAGCAGTTCTTC. Its translation: CASRFGVNNEQFF. Combining the CDR3 with reference TRBV19 and TRBJ2-1 gives the whole variable domain DGGITQSPKYLFRKEGQNVTLSCEQNLNHDAMYWYRQDPGQGLRLIYYSQIVNDFQKGDIAEGYSVSREKKESFPLTVTSAQKNPTAFYLCASRFGVNNEQFFGPGTRLTVL.

The CDR3 DNA reads as TGTGCCAGCAGCCTACTAGCGGGGGTACGAGGTGAGCAGTTCTTC. It codes for CASSLLAGVRGEQFF. The J gene is TRBJ2-1, the V gene TRBV7-8, with 11 bases lining up with TRBD2. The germline V gene encodes CDR1 SGHVS and CDR2 FQNEAQ. The CDR3 loop spans 15 amino acids. V lost 5 bases, J lost 9 bases, and 9 bases stayed unmatched.

With respect to this clone: Other DNA sequences in this specimen translate into the identical CDR3. J is TRBJ2-7 and V is TRBV3-1 (or the pseudogene TRBV3-2), with 8 nucleotides matching TRBD2. V lost 1 base, J lost 1 base, and 3 bases stayed unmatched. This CDR3 is 15 amino acids long. From germline, CDR1 is LGHDT and CDR2 YNNKEL (reference sequence). For the CDR3, the DNA is TGTGCCAGCAGCCAAGGGTTAGCGGGGTCCTACGAGCAGTACTTC. Protein sequence: CASSQGLAGSYEQYF.

This clone has just a few counts. The chain joins TRBV18 to TRBJ1-1, with D perhaps matching TRBD1 (6 bases). V dropped 3 bases and J dropped 6 bases, with 20 bases sitting between them. Per the germline V gene, CDR1 is KGHSH and CDR2 is LQKENI. There are 16 residues in the CDR3. CDR3 sequence (DNA): TGTGCCAGCTCACCGAACGATTTGGTAGGGGGGGCTGAAGCTTTCTTT. It yields the protein CASSPNDLVGGAEAFF.

The V gene is TRBV7-8, the J gene TRBJ2-5; TRBD1 agrees at 7 bases. CDR3 length: 15 amino acids. CDR1 is SGHVS and CDR2 is FQNEAQ in the germline V gene. V lost 5 bases, J lost 5 bases, and 11 bases stayed unmatched. This chain's CDR3 is CASSHGQVGSETQYF. CDR3 nucleotides: TGTGCCAGCAGCCATGGACAGGTTGGGTCCGAGACCCAGTACTTC.

This chain uses TRBV5-1 with TRBJ1-6; D ambiguous. Trimming left V 2 bases short and J 0 bases short, with 9 bases between. Germline loops: CDR1 SGHRS, CDR2 YFSETQ. The CDR3 has 16 amino acids. The chain's CDR3 is CASSFTVGSYNSPLHF. The CDR3 region has the DNA TGCGCCAGCAGCTTTACGGTCGGCTCCTATAATTCACCCCTCCACTTT.

This clone was counted a single time. This chain links TRBV7-6 with TRBJ2-1; tentative D call: TRBD1 (6 bases). This CDR3 region has 17 residues. The germline gives CDR1 SGHVS, CDR2 FNYEAQ. V was trimmed by 4 bases and J by 0 bases, leaving 16 bases between them. In DNA form, the CDR3 reads TGTGCCAGCAGCTACGGGGCAGGGGTAAACTCCTACAATGAGCAGTTCTTC. This sequence encodes CASSYGAGVNSYNEQFF. The entire variable domain, with the rest obtained from reference TRBV7-6 and TRBJ2-1, is as follows: GAGVSQSPRYKVTKRGQDVALRCDPISGHVSLYWYRQALGQGPEFLTYFNYEAQQDKSGLPNDRFSAERPEGSISTLTIQRTEQRDSAMYRCASSYGAGVNSYNEQFFGPGTRLTVL.

This clone was seen just once. V and J are TRBV5-1 and TRBJ1-2; 7 nucleotides align to TRBD1. Germline trimming cut 5 bases from V and 8 bases from J; bases unmatched to any gene: 9. The germline V gene has CDR1 SGHRS and CDR2 YFSETQ. CDR3 length equals 13 residues. CDR3 bases: TGCGCCAGCAGACTCGACAGGGTGGCAGGCTACACCTTC. As protein: CASRLDRVAGYTF.

The V and J genes are TRBV19 and TRBJ1-5; D not certain. Germline assignment: CDR1 LNHDA and CDR2 SQIVND (reference sequence). The CDR3 covers 13 residues. Trimming removed 7 bases at V and 4 bases at J, with 11 bases between. This CDR3 reads CASIAQANQPQHF. CDR3 nucleotides: TGTGCCAGTATTGCCCAAGCAAATCAGCCCCAGCATTTT.